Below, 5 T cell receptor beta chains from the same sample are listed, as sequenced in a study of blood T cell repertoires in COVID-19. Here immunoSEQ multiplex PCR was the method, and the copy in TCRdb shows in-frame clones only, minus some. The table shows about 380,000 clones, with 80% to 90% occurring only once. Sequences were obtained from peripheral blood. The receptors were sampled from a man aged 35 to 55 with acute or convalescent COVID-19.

CDR3 in DNA: TGTGCCAGCAATAATGACAGGACCTTCTATAATTCACCCCTCCACTTT. Its translation is CASNNDRTFYNSPLHF. This chain connects TRBV28 to TRBJ1-6, with D possibly matching TRBD1 (6 bases). This CDR3 region has 16 residues. In germline, CDR1 is MDHEN, CDR2 SYDVKM. V lost 7 bases and J 3 bases, leaving 16 bases between the germline ends.

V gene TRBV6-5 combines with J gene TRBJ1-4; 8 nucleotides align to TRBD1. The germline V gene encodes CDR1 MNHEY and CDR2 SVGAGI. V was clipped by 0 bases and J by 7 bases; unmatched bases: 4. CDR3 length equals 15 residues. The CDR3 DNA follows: TGTGCCAGCAGTTACTCGTGGGACAGGTTTGAAAAACTGTTTTTT. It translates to CASSYSWDRFEKLFF.

As DNA, the CDR3 is TGTGCCAGCAGCCTTCAGGGGGGAGATGGCTACACCTTC. It is translated as CASSLQGGDGYTF. The genes are TRBV11-2 and TRBJ1-2; the match to TRBD1 covers 7 bases. Germline loops: CDR1 SGHAT, CDR2 FQNNGV. J lost 6 bases, V lost 5 bases, and 6 bases had no gene match. The CDR3 extends over 13 amino acids.

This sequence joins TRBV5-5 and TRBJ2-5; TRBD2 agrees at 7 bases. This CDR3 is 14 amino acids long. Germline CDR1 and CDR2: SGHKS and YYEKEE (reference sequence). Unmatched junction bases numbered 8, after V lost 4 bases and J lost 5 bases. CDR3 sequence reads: CASSPGGGIETQYF. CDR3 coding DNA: TGTGCCAGCAGCCCGGGGGGAGGGATCGAGACCCAGTACTTC.

CDR3 residues: CAALGGPQETQYF. The CDR3 DNA sequence: TGTGCCGCCCTTGGCGGTCCACAAGAGACCCAGTACTTC. V usage is TRBV6-5 and J usage is TRBJ2-5; D remains ambiguous. Germline lookup yields CDR1 MNHEY and CDR2 SVGAGI. The CDR3 has 13 amino acids. V was clipped by 11 bases and J by 2 bases, with 15 bases between them.